These T cell receptor beta chains were read from a single sample in a study of T cell responses to AZD1222 COVID-19 vaccine. Profiling relied on immunoSEQ multiplex PCR, and the TCRdb table lists in-frame clones only, not all of them. This sample has some 130,000 clones, with 90% to 95% found just once. The material was peripheral blood, obtained 28 days after the second AZD1222 dose. These receptors originate from an adult who received the AZD1222 COVID-19 vaccine. Each CDR3 is given without its conserved first and last residue. A D gene is named only where the DNA matches it firmly. A clone size is listed for some rows: how often the clone was seen (once, few, many), or a class if it is expanded.

length | size | D | V | CDR3
13 | - | - | TRBV19 | ASSNTRGGTDTQY
11 | - | - | TRBV19 | ASSARTVETQY
13 | - | - | TRBV12-5 | ASGLAVAAPGEQF
14 | - | - | TRBV9 | ASSGGTPRGTDTQY
14 | once | TRBD1 | TRBV5-1 | ASSPGQRTMNTEAF
14 | - | - | TRBV5-4 | ASSLAGGPQGDTQY
13 | - | - | TRBV11-3 | ASSLVLGFDTEAF
13 | - | TRBD1 | TRBV4-1 | ASSMDRGSYNEQF
12 | once | TRBD1 | TRBV3-1/TRBV3-2 | ASSQPSTPGQGF
12 | - | - | TRBV15 | ATSSELGGYEQF
14 | - | TRBD1 | TRBV4-1 | ASSQDISGGREKLF
12 | - | - | TRBV4-2 | ASSQGVPNEKLF
13 | once | - | TRBV10-1 | ASIARPAFGNGLF
10 | - | TRBD1 | TRBV18 | LTGGDGNEQF
12 | - | - | TRBV7-8 | ASSLGEVFTEAF
15 | - | - | TRBV19 | ASEPPPFSSYNSPLH
11 | - | - | TRBV30 | AWSDTRPYEQY
12 | - | - | TRBV4-2 | ASSQGPNTGELF
13 | - | - | TRBV7-8 | ASSLVLGMNTEAF
11 | - | - | TRBV14 | ASSPYGRHEQF
11 | - | - | TRBV5-4 | ASSLDRDIEQY
12 | - | TRBD1 | TRBV28 | ASSSGQGNSPLH
15 | - | - | TRBV28 | ASSLNTMSQFNEKLF
14 | - | TRBD2 | TRBV5-1 | ASSLDGLAGTDTQY
10 | - | - | TRBV6-5 | ASWGGIYEQY
11 | - | - | TRBV6-6 | ASSYSRVNEQF
12 | - | - | TRBV27 | ASSRVPSGNTIY
11 | - | - | TRBV5-1 | ASTPGWEQGYT
13 | - | TRBD2 | TRBV3-1/TRBV3-2 | ASSHGAGGTYEQY
12 | - | - | TRBV5-1 | ASSLALSTDTQY
13 | - | TRBD1 | TRBV5-1 | ASSLNTGGKTEAF
14 | - | TRBD1 | TRBV5-4 | ASSLGRQGVSTEAF
13 | - | TRBD1 | TRBV20-1 | SASSGTATNSPLH
11 | - | TRBD1 | TRBV5-4 | ASSSPPGGVAF
13 | - | TRBD1 | TRBV6-5 | ASAVGQGIVQPQH
15 | - | - | TRBV2 | ASSRSVGGISGNTIY
13 | once | TRBD1 | TRBV5-8 | ASGLTGYDNSPLH
12 | - | - | TRBV27 | ASSSFTGTDTQY
13 | - | - | TRBV11-3 | ASSSPVLRNTEAF
14 | once | - | TRBV3-1/TRBV3-2 | ASSQETPAGVSPLH
13 | - | - | TRBV28 | ASSFTGNSNQPQH
13 | - | TRBD1 | TRBV7-9 | ASSSPTGDTGELF
11 | - | - | TRBV5-4 | ASRPEHNSPLH
12 | - | - | TRBV5-1 | ASSFEDPGNTIY
13 | - | TRBD2 | TRBV18 | ATIDSGGNYNEQF
11 | once | - | TRBV6-5 | ASSWELDSPLH
13 | - | - | TRBV9 | ASSVGAGTLDGYT
12 | - | - | TRBV4-1 | ASRDLAGTNEQF
12 | - | - | TRBV19 | ASSGVLRDQPQH
10 | - | - | TRBV29-1 | SGRFVDTEAF
11 | - | - | TRBV5-6 | ASSTRGGEKLF
12 | - | - | TRBV27 | ASSLRGIHQPQH
11 | - | - | TRBV10-3 | AIRGPLNTEAF
13 | once | TRBD1 | TRBV9 | ASSPRDRAIYEQY